Sequencing of this T cell receptor (beta chain) was carried out in a study of blood T cell repertoires in COVID-19. On the study more broadly: COVID-19 samples collected from the United States, Italy and Spain covered acute and convalescent phases. PBMCs, B-cell-depleted T cells, or T cells were the source of the cDNA or gDNA that made up the material.

Germline V gene data show CDR1 as SGHDN and CDR2 as FVKESK. Trimming took off 6 bases at V and 7 bases at J, with 18 bases between the two ends. The CDR3 runs 14 residues. Sequencing used immunoSEQ multiplex PCR; TCRdb keeps in-frame clones, though not all of them. Altogether fewer than 250,000 clones are present, approximately 80% being singletons, with the ten largest covering 0.95%. This TCR was recovered from a man aged 55 to 70 with COVID-19, enrolled during active disease. Material: peripheral blood. The chain carries TRBV14 and TRBJ1-2, with D possibly matching TRBD1 (6 bases). CDR3 sequence (DNA): TGTGCCAGCAGAAGGGGAGGGGGAAACCTTGGCTACACCTTC. This encodes CASRRGGGNLGYTF.